A single sample is the source of the 32 T cell receptor beta chains below, sequenced in a study of shared clonotypes between healthy human individuals. The naive CD8 subset, CD45RO-negative cells positively selected for CCR7, excluded terminally differentiated effector memory CD45RA+ cells. Sequencing was performed with immunoSEQ multiplex PCR; in TCRdb, only in-frame clones are kept and a portion is missing. The table shows about 1,900,000 clones, with about 95% occurring only once. Sequencing input: naive CD8+ T cells sorted from blood. These receptors were collected from a man aged 18 to 30 in good health.

The sample holds one count of this clone. V usage is TRBV4-3 and J usage is TRBJ2-3; 8 bases are shared with TRBD2. V shed 0 bases and J 4 bases; nucleotides not matched to a gene: 6. CDR3 length: 16 residues. The germline V gene has CDR1 LGHNA and CDR2 YSLEER. The CDR3: CASSQEVRLASDTQYF. The CDR3 coding sequence is TGCGCCAGCAGCCAAGAAGTGAGACTAGCGTCAGATACGCAGTATTTT.

The chain combines TRBV5-1 with TRBJ2-5; no reliable D call. The end of the DNA fits TRBJ2-7 better, so the J call may be wrong. Germline CDR1 is SGHRS and CDR2 is YFSETQ. The CDR3 covers 13 residues. The CDR3, as DNA: TGCGCCAGCAGCCCTCGTCAAGCTTTCGAGCAGTACTTC. Its translation: CASSPRQAFEQYF.

V gene TRBV28 combines with J gene TRBJ2-7, with D perhaps TRBD1 (6 bases). V was shortened by 10 bases and J by 3 bases, with 22 bases between the two germline ends. There are 15 residues in the CDR3. Germline V lookup: CDR1 MDHEN, CDR2 SYDVKM. The DNA for the CDR3 is TGTGCCACCCTATGGGGGCGCTCCGGGGTCTACGAGCAGTACTTC. Protein product: CATLWGRSGVYEQYF.

The rearrangement uses TRBV2 and TRBJ2-1; no clear D gene. The CDR3 extends over 16 amino acids. In germline, CDR1 is SNHLY, CDR2 FYNNEI. The ends were cut back, 6 bases at V and 2 bases at J, with 17 bases in the middle. The CDR3 spells CASSMTDGHAYNEQFF. In nucleotides, the CDR3 is TGTGCCAGCAGCATGACCGACGGTCATGCCTACAATGAGCAGTTCTTC.

The chain uses TRBV28 and TRBJ1-1, with no clear D. CDR1 and CDR2 from the germline V gene are MDHEN and SYDVKM. This CDR3 has 15 residues. Deletions cut 5 bases from V and 3 bases from J, with 16 bases between. As DNA, the CDR3 is TGTGCCAGCAGTGCCCCGGGAGGGTGGGACACTGAAGCTTTCTTT. This translates into CASSAPGGWDTEAFF.

This chain uses TRBV27 with TRBJ1-6; 8 bases agree with TRBD1. This CDR3 is 16 amino acids long. J was trimmed by 6 bases and V by 5 bases; bases with no gene match: 9. Germline CDR1 MNHEY, CDR2 SMNVEV (reference sequence). The chain's CDR3 is CASSTGGQVSNSPLHF. The CDR3 nucleotides are TGTGCCAGCAGTACCGGGGGACAGGTATCTAATTCACCCCTCCACTTT.

The DNA for the CDR3 is TGTGCCTGGAGCGCTGGACAGGCGGGCACCGGGGAGCTGTTTTTT. Protein sequence: CAWSAGQAGTGELFF. The chain carries TRBV30 and TRBJ2-2; 7 positions match TRBD1. Looked up from germline, CDR1 is GTSNPN and CDR2 is SVGIG (reference sequence). Germline trimming cut 3 bases from V and 4 bases from J; bases unmatched to any gene: 8. This CDR3 has 15 amino acids.

In its sample, this clone was seen once. CDR3 in amino acids: CASRKDGVIEGYTF. As DNA, the CDR3 is TGTGCCAGCAGGAAGGACGGAGTGATAGAGGGCTACACCTTC. The chain is built from TRBV27 and TRBJ1-2; D is uncertain. The V gene's germline CDR1 is MNHEY and CDR2 SMNVEV (reference sequence). The germline V and J ends were trimmed by 6 bases and 8 bases, with 19 bases remaining between them. This CDR3 is built from 14 residues.

V and J are TRBV11-2 and TRBJ2-1; 9 bases map to TRBD2. The CDR3 contains 17 residues. Per the germline V gene, CDR1 is SGHAT and CDR2 is FQNNGV. The V gene end was trimmed by 0 bases and the J gene end by 8 bases; junction bases not matched to a gene: 11. The chain's CDR3 is CASSLDLGGGAKDEQFF. The CDR3 bases are TGTGCCAGCAGCTTAGACCTGGGCGGGGGGGCCAAGGATGAGCAGTTCTTC.

This clone was picked up one time. The chain carries TRBV7-9 and TRBJ1-1, with D hard to call. Looked up from germline, CDR1 is SEHNR and CDR2 is FQNEAQ (reference sequence). CDR3 length: 15 residues. V lost 4 bases, J lost 1 base, and 13 bases lay in between. CDR3 nucleotides: TGTGCCAGCAGCTCATCCGACGGACCGAACACTGAAGCTTTCTTT. Translated, it gives CASSSSDGPNTEAFF.

This sequence joins TRBV27 and TRBJ1-1; D is unresolved. The CDR3 consists of 14 residues. CDR1 and CDR2 from the germline V gene are MNHEY and SMNVEV (reference sequence). Trimming pared 1 base from V and 3 bases from J, leaving 9 bases between. CDR3 nucleotides: TGTGCCAGCAGTTTATATCCGGGCTACACTGAAGCTTTCTTT. This encodes CASSLYPGYTEAFF.

The V and J genes are TRBV2 and TRBJ2-2; no clear D. The CDR3 spans 14 residues. Germline-derived CDR1 and CDR2 are SNHLY and FYNNEI. The ends were cut back, 2 bases at V and 2 bases at J, with 6 bases in the middle. CDR3 nucleotide sequence: TGTGCCAGCAGTGAATTTGAAAACACCGGGGAGCTGTTTTTT. This translates into CASSEFENTGELFF.

V gene TRBV30 combines with J gene TRBJ2-5; no reliable D call. Germline assignment: CDR1 GTSNPN and CDR2 SVGIG (reference sequence). The CDR3 extends over 12 amino acids. V was trimmed by 2 bases and J by 4 bases, leaving 8 bases between them. Here the CDR3 reads CAWSHIGETQYF. CDR3 nucleotides: TGTGCCTGGAGTCACATCGGAGAGACCCAGTACTTC.

J is TRBJ2-7 and V is TRBV5-4, with 10 positions matching TRBD1. This CDR3 comprises 13 residues. Germline V gene data show CDR1 as SGHNT and CDR2 as YYREEE (reference sequence). With 4 bases clipped from V and 5 bases from J, the junction kept 3 bases outside the gene matches. The CDR3 spells CASSTGTGDEQYF. The CDR3 DNA follows: TGTGCCAGCAGCACCGGGACAGGGGACGAGCAGTACTTC.

This chain joins TRBV7-9 and TRBJ1-4; D may be TRBD1 (5 bases). This CDR3 contains 14 residues. Per the germline V gene, CDR1 is SEHNR and CDR2 is FQNEAQ (reference sequence). V lost 4 bases and J 8 bases, leaving 14 bases between the germline ends. CDR3 loop: CASSSFSGAEKLFF. CDR3 in DNA: TGTGCCAGCAGCTCATTTTCCGGGGCCGAAAAACTGTTTTTT.

The table lists this clone with a count of one. The chain uses TRBV5-1 and TRBJ1-1; tentatively, D is TRBD1 (5 bases). Trimming removed 1 base at V and 5 bases at J, with 12 bases between. CDR3 size: 14 residues. Looked up from germline, CDR1 is SGHRS and CDR2 is YFSETQ. CDR3 loop: CASSLRRGETEAFF. Here the CDR3 DNA reads TGCGCCAGCAGCTTGAGGAGGGGTGAGACTGAAGCTTTCTTT.

V usage is TRBV7-9 and J usage is TRBJ1-2; D perhaps matches TRBD1 (6 bases). The CDR3 is made up of 15 amino acids. Trimming stripped 5 bases from V and 0 bases from J, with 13 bases between. Germline V gene data show CDR1 as SEHNR and CDR2 as FQNEAQ (reference sequence). The CDR3 DNA reads as TGTGCCAGCAGCCCACGCAGGGGAGCTAACTATGGCTACACCTTC. Protein product: CASSPRRGANYGYTF. The full variable domain, with the rest looked up from reference TRBV7-9 and TRBJ1-2, is DTGVSQNPRHKITKRGQNVTFRCDPISEHNRLYWYRQTLGQGPEFLTYFQNEAQLEKSRLLSDRFSAERPKGSFSTLEIQRTEQGDSAMYLCASSPRRGANYGYTFGSGTRLTVV.

Note on this clone: Additional DNA sequences in this sample encode the identical CDR3. The chain has TRBV9 and TRBJ2-1; 10 bases match TRBD2. CDR1 SGDLS and CDR2 YYNGEE come from the germline V gene. This CDR3 is 15 amino acids long. Trimming took 3 bases from V and 2 from J; bases not matched to a gene: 2. The CDR3 spells CASSGTSGTYNEQFF. In DNA, the CDR3 is TGTGCCAGCAGCGGAACTAGCGGGACCTACAATGAGCAGTTCTTC.

CDR3 loop: CASSALAGPDTQYF. In DNA form, the CDR3 reads TGTGCCAGCAGCGCTCTAGCGGGACCAGATACGCAGTATTTT. The chain couples TRBV7-9 to TRBJ2-3; 9 positions agree with TRBD2. The CDR3 loop spans 14 amino acids. Germline V lookup: CDR1 SEHNR, CDR2 FQNEAQ (reference sequence). The J segment lost 4 bases and the V segment lost 5 bases, leaving 4 bases of the junction unmatched.

The chain employs TRBV27 and TRBJ1-4; D is unclear. Per germline, CDR1 MNHEY and CDR2 SMNVEV (reference sequence). The V end lost 3 bases, the J end lost 8 bases, and 7 bases lay between the germline ends. This CDR3 contains 12 residues. Here the CDR3 DNA reads TGTGCCAGCAGTTTCCGCGGGGAAAAACTGTTTTTT. This codes for CASSFRGEKLFF.

The gene calls are TRBV6-5 and TRBJ2-7; 9 nucleotides align to TRBD1. Looked up from germline, CDR1 is MNHEY and CDR2 is SVGAGI. The V segment lost 2 bases and the J segment 6 bases; nucleotides outside the gene matches: 5. This CDR3 is built from 14 residues. CDR3 region: CASSYLGTGFEQYF. DNA of the CDR3: TGTGCCAGCAGTTACCTCGGGACAGGGTTCGAGCAGTACTTC.

This sequence joins TRBV9 and TRBJ2-7; 9 bases fit TRBD2. V dropped 0 bases and J dropped 5; count of bases not matched to a gene: 6. The CDR3 runs to 15 residues. CDR1 is SGDLS, CDR2 YYNGEE, per germline. As DNA, the CDR3 is TGTGCCAGCAGCGTAGAGGGACTAGCCCCGGACGAGCAGTACTTC. This gives the protein CASSVEGLAPDEQYF.

The chain combines TRBV6-5 with TRBJ2-1, with TRBD1 as a possible D gene (5 bases). Trimming took off 5 bases at V and 2 bases at J, with 10 bases between the two ends. This CDR3 has 14 residues. Per the germline V gene, CDR1 is MNHEY and CDR2 is SVGAGI. CDR3 in DNA: TGTGCCAGCAGTGCCCGACAGCCCTACAATGAGCAGTTCTTC. This sequence encodes CASSARQPYNEQFF.

With regard to this clone: The same CDR3 is also encoded by other DNA sequences in this sample. The rearrangement links TRBV27 to TRBJ1-1, with D possibly being TRBD1 (5 bases). CDR3 length: 13 residues. Germline V gene data show CDR1 as MNHEY and CDR2 as SMNVEV (reference sequence). Trimming removed 3 bases from V and 1 base from J, with 6 bases in between. The CDR3 loop reads CASSFQGNTEAFF. CDR3 nucleotides: TGTGCCAGCAGTTTCCAGGGGAACACTGAAGCTTTCTTT.

To note about this clone: Other DNA sequences within the sample encode an identical CDR3. The J gene is TRBJ2-1, the V gene TRBV5-4; maybe TRBD2 (5 bases). Germline V lookup: CDR1 SGHNT, CDR2 YYREEE (reference sequence). V lost 3 bases and J lost 7, with 8 bases in between. There are 12 residues in the CDR3. The CDR3 nucleotides are TGTGCCAGCAGCTGGACTGGTAATGAGCAGTTCTTC. Protein product: CASSWTGNEQFF.

The chain combines TRBV19 with TRBJ1-6; D is undetermined. The CDR3 runs to 14 residues. Germline V gene sequence: CDR1 LNHDA, CDR2 SQIVND (reference sequence). V was cut by 7 bases and J by 3 bases, with 10 bases left in between. The CDR3: CASKTDGYNSPLHF. In DNA, the CDR3 is TGTGCCAGTAAGACGGACGGCTATAATTCACCCCTCCACTTT.

V is TRBV27 and J is TRBJ2-3; 10 bases agree with TRBD2. The CDR3 totals 17 residues. The germline gives CDR1 MNHEY, CDR2 SMNVEV (reference sequence). V was clipped by 3 bases and J by 5 bases; unmatched bases: 11. The DNA of the CDR3 is TGTGCCAGCAGTTTCCTCAACAGCGGGGGGGCCGAAGATACGCAGTATTTT. Residues: CASSFLNSGGAEDTQYF.

The genes are TRBV7-8 and TRBJ2-7; unclear D gene. This CDR3 contains 13 residues. Trimming stripped 2 bases from V and 4 bases from J, with 9 bases between. Germline CDR1 reads SGHVS; CDR2 reads FQNEAQ. CDR3 sequence: CASSLRALYEQYF. The CDR3 nucleotides read TGTGCCAGCAGCTTAAGGGCTTTGTACGAGCAGTACTTC.

V is TRBV21-1 and J is TRBJ2-3; TRBD1, the D gene given by the table, was not confirmed from the DNA. TRBV21-1 is a recognized pseudogene. There are 16 residues in the CDR3. The CDR3 DNA reads as TGTGCCAGCAGCGCCAGGGGGGAACTTAGCACAGATACGCAGTATTTT. Amino acid sequence: CASSARGELSTDTQYF.

V is TRBV2 and J is TRBJ2-7; 8 nucleotides agree with TRBD2. The germline V gene has CDR1 SNHLY and CDR2 FYNNEI. The CDR3 sequence is 15 residues long. V lost 2 bases and J lost 1; bases outside the gene matches: 4. CDR3 residues: CASSELASGSYEQYF. CDR3 nucleotide sequence: TGTGCCAGCAGTGAATTGGCTAGCGGGTCCTACGAGCAGTACTTC.

This clone was seen only once. The CDR3 spells CASSYGGSYNSPLHF. CDR3 in DNA: TGTGCCAGCAGTTACGGGGGCTCCTATAATTCACCCCTCCACTTT. The chain uses TRBV6-5 and TRBJ1-6, with TRBD1 as a possible D gene (5 bases). The V end was cut by 2 bases, the J end by 0 bases, with 5 bases between. Germline CDR1 reads MNHEY; CDR2 reads SVGAGI. The CDR3 has 15 residues.

The rearrangement links TRBV27 to TRBJ2-3, with TRBD1 identical over 7 bases. The germline V gene encodes CDR1 MNHEY and CDR2 SMNVEV (reference sequence). Unmatched junction bases numbered 5, after V lost 8 bases and J lost 0 bases. The CDR3 totals 14 residues. In nucleotides, the CDR3 is TGTGCCAGCGCATGGGACAGCAGCACAGATACGCAGTATTTT. Protein sequence: CASAWDSSTDTQYF.